This T cell receptor beta chain was obtained from a study of graft-versus-host responses after intestinal transplantation. Study-level information: All recipients got anti-thymocyte globulin induction, then tacrolimus and steroids for 2 to 4 years.

Germline CDR1 and CDR2: KGHSH and LQKENI. CDR3 size: 15 residues. V was trimmed by 3 bases and J by 7 bases, leaving 19 bases between them. Points on this clone: Its antigen is still unknown.

Assay used: immunoSEQ multiplex PCR; TCRdb lists only in-frame clones, some missing. Of some 120,000 clones listed, approximately 90% are singletons. Whole-study results and caveats: Recipient marrow showed GvH clones, some seen first in ileum or blood. Declining HvG levels early post-transplant were linked to peak circulating GvH clone levels. Graft-versus-host to host-versus-graft clonal ratios in allografts were high in patients with graft-donor T cell macrochimerism.

The sequence derives from a human donor who received an intestinal transplant. The source material was unstimulated CD4+ T cells sorted from spleen or lymph node cells, sampled before intestinal transplant. This chain links TRBV18 with TRBJ2-7; maybe TRBD2 (7 bases). As DNA, the CDR3 is TGTGCCAGCTCACCCGGTCTCAAGGGGGGGCAGGAGCAGTACTTC. Amino acid sequence: CASSPGLKGGQEQYF.